The entry below describes one TCR beta chain. The CDR3 is 16 amino acids. Germline V lookup: CDR1 SNHLY, CDR2 FYNNEI. Unmatched junction bases numbered 10, after V lost 5 bases and J lost 7 bases. Repertoires were generated with immunoSEQ multiplex PCR, while TCRdb's copy carries only in-frame clones and drops some. Of 350,000 to 500,000 clones in the sample, roughly 91% were seen once. The sample's treatment: roughly 18 received Ad26.COV2.S at low or high dose, single or two shots; several received placebo; per-sample allocation not given. Sampling was done on day 63 after the first vaccine or placebo injection. This sample was included in a study of Ad26.COV2.S vaccination and SARS-CoV-2 variants. Study overall: Ad26.COV2.S shots went into the muscle once or twice, 56 days apart.

The receptor's source is a person between 18 and 60 years old who received the Ad26.COV2.S COVID-19 vaccine or a placebo. The sample here was peripheral blood, taken in a trial of Ad26.COV2.S vaccine versus placebo. J is TRBJ2-1 and V is TRBV2; 11 positions match TRBD2. DNA for the CDR3: TGTGCCAGCAGTTTAATGACTAGCGGGATCAATAATGAGCAGTTCTTC. Translating gives CASSLMTSGINNEQFF. The full variable domain, its missing parts supplied by reference TRBV2 and TRBJ2-1, is EPEVTQTPSHQVTQMGQEVILRCVPISNHLYFYWYRQILGQKVEFLVSFYNNEISEKSEIFDDQFSVERPDGSNFTLKIRSTKLEDSAMYFCASSLMTSGINNEQFFGPGTRLTVL.